This TCR beta chain derives from a study of blood T cell repertoires in COVID-19. Looking at the study overall: Italy, Spain and the United States were the sources of the convalescent and acute COVID-19 samples.

Authors' methods: Scientists estimated how many nucleated cells there were by amplifying reference gene primers. The data were produced by immunoSEQ multiplex PCR, yet TCRdb's version contains in-frame clones alone and is incomplete. The V and J calls and the clone size are those of that table, but D and trimming were determined from the DNA. The repertoire consists of approximately 150,000 clones, with 75% to 85% occurring once and the leading ten covering around 4.4%. The CDR3 totals 15 residues. Germline CDR1 reads SGHTA; CDR2 reads FQGNSA. The J segment lost 4 bases and the V segment lost 2 bases, leaving 2 bases of the junction unmatched.

The rearrangement links TRBV7-2 to TRBJ1-2; 12 bases are a match to TRBD1. The TCR originated in a man aged 60 to 75 with acute or convalescent COVID-19. Sequencing was carried out using peripheral blood. The CDR3 region has the DNA TGTGCCAGCAGCTTACCGGGACAGGGGGCCTATGGCTACACCTTC. It is translated as CASSLPGQGAYGYTF.